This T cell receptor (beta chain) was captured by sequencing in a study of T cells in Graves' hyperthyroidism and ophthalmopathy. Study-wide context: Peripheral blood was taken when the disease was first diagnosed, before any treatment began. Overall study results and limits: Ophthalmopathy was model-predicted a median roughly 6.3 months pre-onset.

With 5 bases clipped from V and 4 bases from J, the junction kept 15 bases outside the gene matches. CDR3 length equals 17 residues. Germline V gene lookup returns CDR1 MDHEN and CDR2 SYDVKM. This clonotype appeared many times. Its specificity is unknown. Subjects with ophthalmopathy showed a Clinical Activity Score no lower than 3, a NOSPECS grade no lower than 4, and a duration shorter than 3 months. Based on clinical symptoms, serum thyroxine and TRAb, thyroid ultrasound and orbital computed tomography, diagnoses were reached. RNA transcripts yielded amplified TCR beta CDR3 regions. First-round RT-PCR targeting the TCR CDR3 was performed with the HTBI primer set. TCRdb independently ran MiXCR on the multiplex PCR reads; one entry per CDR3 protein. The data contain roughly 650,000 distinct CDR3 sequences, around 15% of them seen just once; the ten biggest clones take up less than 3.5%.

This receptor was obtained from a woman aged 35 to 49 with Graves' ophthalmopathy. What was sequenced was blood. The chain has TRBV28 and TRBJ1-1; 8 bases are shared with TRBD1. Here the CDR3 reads CASSASDRAPRGTEAFF. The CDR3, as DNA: TGTGCCAGCAGTGCCTCGGACAGGGCCCCCCGAGGCACTGAAGCTTTCTTT.